These 8 T cell receptor beta chains share one sample of origin, sequenced in a study of regulatory T cells in long-lasting Graves disease. Time point meaning: persistent/refractory GD, antithyroid drugs over 5 years with positive TRAb. Making the TCR library involved RNA that had been extracted from PBMCs. To make TCR beta libraries, researchers used iRepertoire HTBI primers and Arm-PCR of CDR3 regions. One entry per CDR3 protein results from TCRdb running MiXCR on the multiplex PCR reads. The repertoire holds roughly 700,000 distinct CDR3 sequences, with 25% to 35% as singletons. The sample was peripheral blood mononuclear cells (PBMCs), taken when the disease was refractory, from a patient treated with antithyroid drugs. These receptors were taken from a female donor with Graves disease.

This clonotype was picked up many times. This sequence joins TRBV11-2 and TRBJ2-5; 9 bases line up with TRBD2. This CDR3 spans 15 amino acids. V was pared by 3 bases and J by 2 bases, with 4 bases of the junction left unmatched. Germline lookup yields CDR1 SGHAT and CDR2 FQNNGV. The CDR3 loop reads CASSFSLAGQETQYF. As DNA, the CDR3 is TGTGCCAGCAGCTTTTCCCTAGCGGGACAAGAGACCCAGTACTTC. Full variable domain (missing parts from reference TRBV11-2 and TRBJ2-5): EAGVAQSPRYKIIEKRQSVAFWCNPISGHATLYWYQQILGQGPKLLIQFQNNGVVDDSQLPKDRFSAERLKGVDSTLKIQPAKLEDSAVYLCASSFSLAGQETQYFGPGTRLLVL.

This clonotype has more than one count but fewer than ten. The chain couples TRBV28 to TRBJ1-2, with D hard to call. The V gene's germline CDR1 is MDHEN and CDR2 SYDVKM. The CDR3 extends over 14 amino acids. V was pared by 5 bases and J by 2 bases, with 12 bases between. CDR3 bases: TGTGCCAGCAGTGAGCACGACGGAAACTATGGCTACACCTTC. As protein: CASSEHDGNYGYTF.

This clonotype came up many times. V usage is TRBV12-3 or TRBV12-4 and J usage is TRBJ1-1; no reliable D call. The V gene lost 1 base and the J gene lost 5 bases, with 8 bases spanning the gap. This CDR3 has 13 amino acids. CDR3 region: CASSLGFWTEAFF. CDR3 DNA: TGTGCCAGCAGTTTAGGTTTCTGGACTGAAGCTTTCTTT.

The genes are TRBV29-1 and TRBJ2-7; possibly TRBD1 for D (6 bases). This CDR3 contains 13 residues. Per the germline V gene, CDR1 is SQVTM and CDR2 is ANQGSEA. Trimming shortened V by 1 base and J by 2 bases, and 9 bases separated the two germline ends. The CDR3 nucleotides are TGCAGCGTTGAAGGACAGGTAGCCTACGAGCAGTACTTC. Protein sequence: CSVEGQVAYEQYF.

The chain has TRBV5-1 and TRBJ1-4; the D is unclear. The V gene lost 7 bases and the J gene lost 4 bases, with 14 bases spanning the gap. The CDR3 runs to 14 residues. Germline loops: CDR1 SGHRS, CDR2 YFSETQ. CDR3 in amino acids: CASRPAAINEKLFF. CDR3 bases: TGCGCCAGCCGCCCGGCAGCAATTAATGAAAAACTGTTTTTT. Full variable domain (rest looked up from reference TRBV5-1 and TRBJ1-4): KAGVTQTPRYLIKTRGQQVTLSCSPISGHRSVSWYQQTPGQGLQFLFEYFSETQRNKGNFPGRFSGRQFSNSRSEMNVSTLELGDSALYLCASRPAAINEKLFFGSGTQLSVL.

V gene TRBV5-1 combines with J gene TRBJ2-7, with 7 bases lining up with TRBD2. The CDR3 extends over 14 amino acids. From germline, CDR1 is SGHRS and CDR2 YFSETQ. V shed 5 bases and J 3 bases; nucleotides not matched to a gene: 8. The CDR3 reads CASRDGTTFYEQYF. The CDR3 nucleotides read TGCGCCAGCAGAGACGGGACTACCTTCTACGAGCAGTACTTC.

This clonotype was seen repeatedly, ten times or more. The chain joins TRBV6-1 to TRBJ1-2; unclear D gene. CDR3 length: 13 amino acids. Germline lookup yields CDR1 MNHNS and CDR2 SASEGT. V gave up 3 bases and J gave up 2 bases, with 7 bases separating them. The CDR3 sequence: CASSESGNYGYTF. The DNA of the CDR3 is TGTGCCAGCAGTGAGTCCGGGAACTATGGCTACACCTTC.

Of note for this clonotype: A read error is possible here, since a much larger clone lies one base away. The chain uses TRBV28 and TRBJ1-1; 7 positions match TRBD1. The CDR3 spans 15 residues. Germline V CDR1 and CDR2: MDHEN, SYDVKM. Here the CDR3 reads CASRPSGQWNTEALF. For the CDR3, the DNA is TGTGCCAGCCGCCCGTCGGGACAGTGGAACACTGAAGCTCTCTTT.